Below, one T cell receptor beta chain is given with its context. No antigen is known for it. Per-base qualities were not stored, and no clone one base away is much larger. Participants in the prospective study were aged roughly 18 to 95 years, lived in approximately 26 United States geographic areas, and enrolled through a virtual design. To assign participants to cohorts, the prospective study relied on clinical history that participants themselves reported in a screening survey and a study questionnaire. Recovered participants in ImmuneRACE Cohort 3 were defined by two consecutive negative NP/OP PCR tests, clearance by a healthcare professional, or resolution of symptoms. Mobile phlebotomists in the prospective study collected whole blood, serum and a nasopharyngeal or oropharyngeal swab from every participant. Additional blood draws and questionnaires over an approximately 2-month period could optionally be provided by prospective study participants. Before DNA extraction, blood samples from the prospective study were shipped at room temperature or frozen.

This sample was taken from a study of blood T cell repertoires in COVID-19 (dated by TCRdb to about 2020). Background on the whole study: Samples covering the acute and convalescent phases of COVID-19 were provided by collaborators in the United States, Italy and Spain. The material from the prospective study consisted of cDNA or gDNA derived from T cells, B-cell-depleted T cells, or PBMCs. Deeply sampled blood TCRbeta repertoires from subjects exposed to, actively infected with, or recovered from COVID-19 were included in the dataset. A freely available public database, intended as a resource for researchers studying the immune response to SARS-CoV-2, is where the repertoires were released. The samples were drawn from two sources: the first 160 participants of the ongoing ImmuneRACE study, and about 1,300 subjects contributed by 6 global collaborators. The sample metadata nearly always contained a de-identified subject ID, COVID-19 status, age in years and sex. HLA class I and class II types, where available, came from metadata supplied by the sample provider rather than from assay-based typing.

TCRbeta CDR3 regions were amplified from genomic DNA using the immunoSEQ Assay, a bias-controlled multiplex PCR. In the authors' own workflow: The number of nucleated cells in each sample was estimated from the amplification of reference gene primers within the assay. Sequence reads were collapsed and filtered to measure the absolute abundance of every unique TCRbeta CDR3 rearrangement. For each sample, productive Simpson clonality was calculated as the square root of Simpson's diversity index across productive rearrangements. In TCRdb, the immuneACCESS table is reduced to in-frame sequences with V and J assigned. These tables do not hold every clone; where another copy was compared, an unresolved V gene accounts for under half, and the others remain unexplained. V and J calls and clone size follow that table, whereas D and trimming were derived from the DNA. The sample table lists 300,000 to 450,000 clones, approximately 90% of them with a count of one. 0.95% to 1.1% of the sample is in the top ten clones.

V lost 5 bases and J lost 3 bases; the stretch between them is 16 bases long. The CDR3 runs 16 amino acids, cysteine and phenylalanine included. The entry retains the CDR3 DNA only, 48 bases that are in frame from base 1. The germline V gene supplies CDR1 SGHAT and CDR2 FQNNGV. Overall study outcomes, separate from this receptor: How much clinical and demographic metadata was included differed by source and by participant, and the metadata was provided uncurated.

This TCR was recovered from a man between 18 and 29 years old who had recovered from COVID-19. The sequenced sample was PBMCs or T cells enriched from blood (not recorded which). The sequence is built from TRBV11-2 and TRBJ1-4; the D gene is possibly TRBD1, with 5 bases matching. In nucleotides, the sequence is TGTGCCAGCAGCCCTACGGCGGGGGGAGCTAATGAAAAACTGTTTTTT. The translation is CASSPTAGGANEKLFF. The CDR3 plus the reference TRBV11-2 and TRBJ1-4 genes for the other parts give the full variable domain: EAGVAQSPRYKIIEKRQSVAFWCNPISGHATLYWYQQILGQGPKLLIQFQNNGVVDDSQLPKDRFSAERLKGVDSTLKIQPAKLEDSAVYLCASSPTAGGANEKLFFGSGTQLSVL.